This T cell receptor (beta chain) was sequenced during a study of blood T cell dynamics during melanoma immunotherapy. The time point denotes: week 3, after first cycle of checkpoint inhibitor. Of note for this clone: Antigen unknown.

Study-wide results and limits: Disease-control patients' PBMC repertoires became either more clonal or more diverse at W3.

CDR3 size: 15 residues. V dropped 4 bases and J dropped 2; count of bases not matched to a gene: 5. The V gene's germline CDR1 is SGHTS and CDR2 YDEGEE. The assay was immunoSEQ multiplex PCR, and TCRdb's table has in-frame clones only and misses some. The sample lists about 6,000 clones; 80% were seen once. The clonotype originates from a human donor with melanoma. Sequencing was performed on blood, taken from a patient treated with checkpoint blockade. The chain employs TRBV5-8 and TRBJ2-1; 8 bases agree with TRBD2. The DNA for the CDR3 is TGTGCCAGCAGCCCGACTAGCGTAACCTACAATGAGCAGTTCTTC. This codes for CASSPTSVTYNEQFF.